This T cell receptor beta chain comes out of a study of T cells after yellow fever vaccination. Study-wide points: Primary-vaccination clones mostly resurfaced post-booster (96% CD4, more than 85% CD8). Contamination of FACS-sorted repertoires by abundant clonotypes from the bulk population could occur.

TCR cDNA, made by 5'RACE template switching, carried an added universal primer site and UMIs. TCRdb independently ran MiXCR on the 5' RACE reads; one entry per CDR3 protein. The profile covers approximately 160,000 distinct CDR3 sequences, with 9.3% appearing a single time and about 40% taken by the ten largest. The CDR3 spans 12 residues. V dropped 8 bases and J dropped 3 bases, with 9 bases sitting between them. Germline V gene sequence: CDR1 MNHNY, CDR2 SVGAGI (reference sequence). Of note for this clonotype: Its target is unknown.

This chain joins TRBV6-6 and TRBJ2-3, with D perhaps TRBD2 (6 bases). The sequenced sample was CD8+ T cells sorted from PBMCs, obtained 45 days after the yellow fever booster vaccination. The sequence was collected from a man between 18 and 29 years old who received the YFV17D yellow fever vaccine. The CDR3: CASLEGTDTQYF. CDR3 coding DNA: TGTGCCAGCTTGGAGGGTACAGATACGCAGTATTTT.